One TCR beta chain is described in this entry. Described treatment: oral pan-JAK inhibitor, 5-10 mg twice daily. Reverse transcription of extracted RNA yielded cDNA, which provided the sequencing template. Profiling relied on immunoSEQ multiplex PCR, and the TCRdb table lists in-frame clones only, not all of them. The sample comprises approximately 170,000 clones, less than 80% of which are singletons, and around 14% rests with the top ten. This sample is part of a study of CD8+ T cells in alopecia areata. Trimming cost V 8 bases and J 0 bases; bases outside gene matches: 10. From germline, CDR1 is MNHEY and CDR2 SVGAGI. The length of the CDR3 is 15 residues.

The chain carries TRBV6-5 and TRBJ2-7, with 7 positions matching TRBD1. This TCR was sampled from a human donor with alopecia areata. Sequencing was performed on CD4+ T cells sorted from blood, taken at week 24, from a patient treated with tofacitinib. Here the CDR3 DNA reads TGTGCCAGCGGCTCCCGGGGACAGCGCTCCTACGAGCAGTACTTC. Its translation: CASGSRGQRSYEQYF.